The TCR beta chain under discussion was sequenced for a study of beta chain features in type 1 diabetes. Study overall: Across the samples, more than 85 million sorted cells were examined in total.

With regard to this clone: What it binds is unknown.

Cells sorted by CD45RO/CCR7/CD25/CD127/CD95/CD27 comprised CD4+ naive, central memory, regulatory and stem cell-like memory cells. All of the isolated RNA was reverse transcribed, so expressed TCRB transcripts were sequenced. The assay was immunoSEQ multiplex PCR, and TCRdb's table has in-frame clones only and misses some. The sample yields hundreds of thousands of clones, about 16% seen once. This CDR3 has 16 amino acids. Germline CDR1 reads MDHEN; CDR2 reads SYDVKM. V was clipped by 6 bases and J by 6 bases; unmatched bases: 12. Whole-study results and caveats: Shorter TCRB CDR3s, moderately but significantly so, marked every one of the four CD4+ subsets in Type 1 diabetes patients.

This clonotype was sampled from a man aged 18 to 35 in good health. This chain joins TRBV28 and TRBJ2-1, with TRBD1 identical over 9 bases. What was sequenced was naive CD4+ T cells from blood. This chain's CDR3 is CASSPAGTGLGNEQFF. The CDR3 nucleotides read TGTGCCAGCAGCCCCGCCGGGACAGGGTTGGGCAATGAGCAGTTCTTC.